This is a list of T cell receptor beta chains from one sample in a study of control samples from healthy donors and cancer patients. Some clones are missing from TCRdb's copy, which holds only in-frame ones; the method was immunoSEQ multiplex PCR. Found here are approximately 100,000 clones, 84% of them singletons; the top ten hold 38%. The sequencing input was PBMCs. All receptors derive from a man aged 65 to 85 with lung cancer. The CDR3 runs from the conserved cysteine through the conserved F or W. D genes are given only for firm matches. Expanded clones get a size class; other rows say once, few or many, or leave the size out.

j_gene | abundance | v_gene | d_gene | CDR3aa | CDR3nt
TRBJ1-6 | . | TRBV18 | . | CASSPDGPPSSPLHF | TGTGCCAGCTCACCGGATGGGCCCCCGAGCTCACCCCTCCACTTT
TRBJ2-5 | . | TRBV11-2 | TRBD1 | CASSPGTGLETQYF | TGTGCCAGCAGCCCAGGGACAGGGTTAGAGACCCAGTACTTC
TRBJ1-1 | . | TRBV6-5 | . | CASNPGVLNTEAFF | TGTGCCAGCAATCCCGGGGTCTTAAACACTGAAGCTTTCTTT
TRBJ2-7 | . | TRBV6-5 | TRBD2 | CASSYTAGPYEQYF | TGTGCCAGCAGTTACACAGCGGGGCCCTACGAGCAGTACTTC
TRBJ1-5 | . | TRBV30 | . | CAWRTGLGPQHF | TGTGCCTGGAGAACAGGGTTGGGGCCCCAGCATTTT
TRBJ2-2 | . | TRBV30 | TRBD2 | CACWLAGAGGTGELFF | TGTGCCTGTTGGCTAGCGGGGGCAGGGGGTACCGGGGAGCTGTTTTTT
TRBJ2-1 | once | TRBV7-2 | . | CASSLLHQAGHHNEQFF | TGTGCCAGCAGCTTACTTCATCAGGCGGGGCACCACAATGAGCAGTTCTTC
TRBJ1-4 | . | TRBV5-6 | . | CASSLGQRSETLFF | TGTGCCAGCAGCTTGGGACAAAGGTCCGAAACTCTGTTTTTT
TRBJ2-1 | . | TRBV5-4 | TRBD2 | CASSLRTSGAKNEQFF | TGTGCCAGCAGCCTGAGGACTAGCGGGGCGAAGAATGAGCAGTTCTTC
TRBJ2-7 | few | TRBV10-3 | TRBD1 | CAISETGGAAYEQYF | TGTGCCATCAGTGAAACAGGGGGCGCGGCCTACGAGCAGTACTTC
TRBJ1-2 | . | TRBV6-1 | . | CASSEFRGGYGYTF | TGTGCCAGCAGTGAATTCCGGGGCGGCTATGGCTACACCTTC
TRBJ2-2 | . | TRBV13 | . | CASSLLGRELFF | TGTGCCAGCAGCTTACTGGGTCGGGAGCTGTTTTTT
TRBJ2-3 | . | TRBV15 | TRBD2 | CATSRDLAGGTDTQYF | TGTGCCACCAGCAGAGATCTAGCGGGGGGCACAGATACGCAGTATTTT
TRBJ2-1 | . | TRBV19 | . | CASSAGQLFNEQFF | TGTGCCAGTAGTGCTGGACAGTTGTTCAATGAGCAGTTCTTC
TRBJ2-1 | . | TRBV11-1 | TRBD1 | CASSWQGFEGAYEQFF | TGTGCCAGCAGCTGGCAGGGATTTGAGGGGGCATATGAGCAGTTCTTC
TRBJ2-2 | . | TRBV27 | . | CATPDKGELFF | TGTGCCACCCCTGACAAGGGGGAGCTGTTTTTT
TRBJ2-7 | . | TRBV7-8 | TRBD1 | CASSLGAGGINEQYF | TGTGCCAGCAGCTTAGGGGCAGGGGGTATAAACGAGCAGTACTTC
TRBJ1-5 | . | TRBV27 | . | CASTEGGRGNQPQHF | TGTGCCAGCACCGAGGGGGGTAGGGGCAATCAGCCCCAGCATTTT
TRBJ1-2 | few | TRBV11-2 | . | CASSLERTRAF | TGTGCCAGCAGCTTAGAAAGGACCCGGGCCTTC
TRBJ2-2 | . | TRBV5-5 | TRBD2 | CASSLSLAGGTGELFF | TGTGCCAGCAGCTTAAGCCTAGCGGGTGGGACCGGGGAGCTGTTTTTT